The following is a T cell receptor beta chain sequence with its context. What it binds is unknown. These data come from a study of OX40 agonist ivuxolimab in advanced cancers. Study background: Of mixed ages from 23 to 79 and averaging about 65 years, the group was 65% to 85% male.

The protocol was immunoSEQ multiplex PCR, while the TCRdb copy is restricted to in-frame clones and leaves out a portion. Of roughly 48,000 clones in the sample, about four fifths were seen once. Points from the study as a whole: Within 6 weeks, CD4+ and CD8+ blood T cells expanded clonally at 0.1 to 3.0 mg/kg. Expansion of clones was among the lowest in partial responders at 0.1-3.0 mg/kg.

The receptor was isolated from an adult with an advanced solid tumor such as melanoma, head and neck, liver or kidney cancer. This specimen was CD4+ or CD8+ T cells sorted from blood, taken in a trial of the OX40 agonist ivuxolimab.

CDR3: CASSLAPSGGSLQETQYF. The CDR3 DNA reads TGCGCCAGCAGCTTGGCCCCCTCGGGGGGGAGCTTACAAGAGACCCAGTACTTC. The V and J genes are TRBV5-1 and TRBJ2-5, with 8 bases that match TRBD2. With V trimmed by 0 bases and J by 2 bases, 12 bases remained unmatched. The germline CDR1 and CDR2 sequences are SGHRS and YFSETQ. The CDR3 length is 18 residues.